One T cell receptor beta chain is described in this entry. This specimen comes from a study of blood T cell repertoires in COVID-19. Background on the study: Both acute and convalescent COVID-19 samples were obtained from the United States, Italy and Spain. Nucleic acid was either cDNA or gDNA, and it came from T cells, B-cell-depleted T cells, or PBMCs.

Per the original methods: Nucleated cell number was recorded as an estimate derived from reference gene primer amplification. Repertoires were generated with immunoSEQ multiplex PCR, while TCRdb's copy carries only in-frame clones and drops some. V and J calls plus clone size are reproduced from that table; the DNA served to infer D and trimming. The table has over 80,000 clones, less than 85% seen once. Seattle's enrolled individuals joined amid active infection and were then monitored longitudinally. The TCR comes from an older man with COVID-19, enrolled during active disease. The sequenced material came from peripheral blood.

CDR3 sequence: CASSLLAGPNTDTQYF. CDR3 bases: TGTGCCAGCAGTTTATTGGCGGGTCCAAACACAGATACGCAGTATTTT. This chain links TRBV7-2 with TRBJ2-3; D might be TRBD2 (5 bases). This CDR3 spans 16 amino acids. Germline V lookup: CDR1 SGHTA, CDR2 FQGNSA. Deletions cut 6 bases from V and 2 bases from J, with 18 bases between.